The clone carrying this TCR beta chain was counted between two and nine times. Germline V lookup: CDR1 DFQATT, CDR2 SNEGSKA (reference sequence). V shed 5 bases, J shed 2 bases, and the junction held 8 bases outside the gene matches. The CDR3 covers 15 residues. TCR beta CDR3 sequences were amplified from RNA transcripts. Primed by the HTBI set, a first-round RT-PCR was run on the TCR CDR3. TCRdb reanalysed the multiplex PCR reads using MiXCR and keeps one entry per CDR3 protein. The sample holds hundreds of thousands of distinct CDR3 sequences, about 20% seen once. The sample is drawn from a study of T cells in Graves' hyperthyroidism and ophthalmopathy.

The V and J genes are TRBV20-1 and TRBJ2-3; 9 positions agree with TRBD2. The source material was blood. This receptor was taken from a man aged 25 to 45 with Graves' ophthalmopathy. CDR3 sequence: CSASLAGLNTDTQYF. CDR3 nucleotide sequence: TGCAGTGCTTCACTAGCGGGTCTGAACACAGATACGCAGTATTTT.